A selection of T cell receptor beta chains follows, all from one sample in a study of regulatory and conventional T cells in RAG deficiency. Only in-frame clones appear in the TCRdb table, and some are missing; sequencing was by immunoSEQ multiplex PCR. There are roughly 29,000 clones in the sample; 90% to 95% occur only once, and roughly 0.16% lies in the top ten. The sample was also linked to a second study, of regulatory T cells.

Material: CD25- CD4+ T cells sorted from blood. The receptor set was obtained from a human donor in good health. Both conserved end residues are part of each CDR3. The D gene is left open where the match is weak. Clone size, where shown, is once, few, many, or a class for clones that have expanded.

clone_size v_call d_call cdr3_aa
- TRBV5-8 - CASMGKRNQPQHF
- TRBV19 - CASKELRRSSYNSPLHF
- TRBV6-1 - CASSRSLRETQYF
- TRBV7-2 TRBD1 CASSLRTGGQWEQYF
- TRBV5-5 TRBD1 CASRWGIGTGTPDFGKLFF
once TRBV2 - CASSSGTRAGELFF
- TRBV7-3 - CASSLEPRDTQYF
once TRBV30 - CAWSVRGGGEAFF
- TRBV9 - CASSTLTSTDTQYF
- TRBV2 TRBD1 CASHAGTGVRRKLFF
- TRBV7-9 TRBD1 CASSLAPAGGAFF
- TRBV6-5 - CASSPRMGARGYTF
- TRBV2 TRBD1 CASSGGTGNTEAFF
- TRBV19 - CASSLATDNNYGYTF
- TRBV18 - CASSPGEGQPQHF
- TRBV6-5 - CASSYFRGSGANVLTF
once TRBV6-5 TRBD1 CASSGQGGSYEQYF
- TRBV5-1 - CASSFDGIYGYTF
- TRBV19 - CASSRSRDNEQFF
- TRBV27 - CASSLISGYEQYF
- TRBV11-2 TRBD1 CASSLRGTSSYNEQFF
- TRBV6-1 - CASRRTDNSPLHF
- TRBV18 - CASSRFQGDQETQYF
- TRBV5-1 TRBD1 CASSLGQGAGNQPQHF
- TRBV5-6 TRBD2 CASSSNGVAGQETQYF
- TRBV19 - CASSDRRSEKLFF
- TRBV4-2 - CASSQVTGLTSYEQYF
once TRBV12-5 TRBD1 CASGLADPPQTGRYEAFF
- TRBV25-1 TRBD1 CASSLLGATGPYNEQFF
- TRBV18 TRBD2 CASSPSGGGGEQFF
- TRBV5-1 - CASSLGSLGQPQHF
- TRBV4-1 - CASSHPRSSGYTF
- TRBV28 - CAGGRTQETQYF
- TRBV5-1 - CASSKGTGSWSEAFF
- TRBV30 TRBD1 CAWRRGTGPNYGYTF
- TRBV6-1 TRBD1 CASSERGRLGGYTF
- TRBV7-9 - CASSLSGGRAAGNTIYF
- TRBV28 - CASSLGAAPSFF
- TRBV7-9 - CASSWATGGGTEAFF
- TRBV27 - CASSPQGGYEQYF
- TRBV19 - CASSVAPGAYEQYF
- TRBV19 TRBD1 CASSTTGTAYEQYF
- TRBV4-2 TRBD1 CASSQLDGTGHQETQYF
- TRBV5-1 TRBD1 CASNPDRGLYEQYF
- TRBV2 - CASIGLALIADTQYF
- TRBV7-3 - CASSLWGGLFETQYF
- TRBV27 - CACRQSSGANYGYTF
- TRBV5-4 - CASSASGTLYGYTF
- TRBV9 - CASSPTSNSPLHF
- TRBV11-2 TRBD1 CASSLNRGQTEAFF
- TRBV11-3 TRBD2 CASSPGGSNEQFF
once TRBV6-6 TRBD1 CASSYTNRGSNEKLFF
once TRBV5-5 - CASSFQVTYEQYF
- TRBV13 TRBD1 CASSLYPEDRGSSNYGYTF
- TRBV5-1 TRBD1 CASSLPQGSGYTF
- TRBV7-9 - CASSLARQASNYGYTF
- TRBV11-1 TRBD1 CASTRGQGFIGELFF
once TRBV19 TRBD2 CASSTLLAGGETQYF
- TRBV4-1 - CASREPKMNTEAFF